This T cell receptor (beta chain) was obtained from a study of blood T cell repertoires in COVID-19. Study as a whole: The cDNA or gDNA used as material had been derived from T cells, B-cell-depleted T cells, or PBMCs.

This clone was found a few times. Seattle researchers signed up patients amid active infection and tracked them longitudinally. This CDR3 has 13 residues. CDR1 is SGHRS and CDR2 is YFSETQ in the germline V gene. With V trimmed by 1 base and J by 2 bases, 0 bases remained unmatched. Sequencing was performed with immunoSEQ multiplex PCR; in TCRdb, only in-frame clones are kept and a portion is missing. The table lists more than 350,000 clones, approximately 88% of them singletons. The chain recombines TRBV5-1 with TRBJ2-7, with 7 bases fitting TRBD2. The sequenced sample was peripheral blood. This sequence originates from a woman aged 25 to 45 with COVID-19, enrolled during active disease. In DNA form, the CDR3 reads TGCGCCAGCAGCTTGAGCGGGACCTACGAGCAGTACTTC. The encoded protein is CASSLSGTYEQYF.